This T cell receptor (beta chain) was documented in a study of OX40 agonist ivuxolimab in advanced cancers. Study conclusions and caveats: In general, CD8+ T cells held more expanded clones than CD4+ did, on average. The study found among the lowest clonal expansion in partial responders at 0.1-3.0 mg/kg.

Method: immunoSEQ multiplex PCR; TCRdb's copy keeps in-frame clones and lacks some. The sample holds some 55,000 clones, 70% to 80% seen once. The length of the CDR3 is 18 residues. Germline CDR1 reads SGHDT; CDR2 reads YYEEEE. After removal of 4 bases from V and 5 bases from J, the junction contained 18 bases not matched to a gene. Details on this clone: Antigen: not known.

The chain links TRBV5-6 to TRBJ2-1, with 7 bases fitting TRBD2. This specimen consisted of CD4+ or CD8+ T cells sorted from blood, obtained in a trial of the OX40 agonist ivuxolimab. This receptor was obtained from an adult with an advanced solid tumor such as melanoma, head and neck, liver or kidney cancer. The CDR3 loop reads CASSHAKGSGRTNNEQFF. The CDR3 DNA reads as TGTGCCAGCAGCCACGCCAAGGGTAGCGGGCGTACCAACAATGAGCAGTTCTTC.